This T cell receptor beta chain emerged from a study of Graves' ophthalmopathy and Graves' hyperthyroidism. Beta-chain TCR CDR3 regions were amplified from RNA transcripts. HTBI primers were used in a first-round RT-PCR, which preceded a second-round multiplex PCR. TCRdb reprocessed the multiplex PCR reads via MiXCR and lists one record per CDR3 protein. The sample yields some 150,000 distinct CDR3 sequences, approximately 40% seen once. Serum thyroxine and TRAb, along with clinical symptoms, thyroid ultrasound and orbital computed tomography, were what diagnosis relied on. This clonotype was recorded at least ten times. What it binds is not known. CDR1 is MNHEY, CDR2 SVGEGT, per germline. The CDR3 is 15 residues long. The germline V and J ends were trimmed by 4 bases and 4 bases, with 17 bases remaining between them. Study-level findings and limits: For separating ophthalmopathy from stable hyperthyroidism, a 13-signature model gave over 85% sensitivity and 75% to 83% specificity. Thyroid clonotypes that were expanded above 0.001 frequency mostly also appeared in blood.

The TCR was taken from a man aged 25 to 40 with Graves' ophthalmopathy. Material: peripheral blood. V and J are TRBV6-2 or TRBV6-3 and TRBJ2-7, with D tentatively TRBD1 or TRBD2 (5 bases each). The CDR3 reads CASSSAGTAKYEQYF. Written as DNA, the CDR3 is TGTGCCAGCAGTTCCGCCGGGACGGCAAAATACGAGCAGTACTTC.